Listed below are T cell receptor beta chains from one sample, sequenced in a study of memory CD4+ T cells and cytomegalovirus serostatus. This table comes from immunoSEQ multiplex PCR, and its TCRdb copy is limited to in-frame clones, with some not included. The table records 45,000 to 55,000 clones, around 76% of them present only once. Sequences were obtained from memory CD4+ T cells from blood. The receptor set was obtained from an adult in good health and CMV-seronegative. The CDR3 runs from the conserved cysteine through the conserved F or W. The D gene is left open where the match is weak. Not every row has a clone size; where given, it reads once, few, many or a size class.

clone size	D gene	V gene	J gene	CDR3 DNA	CDR3 protein
once	TRBD2	TRBV10-1	TRBJ2-1	TGCGCCAGCGCTTTCCAAAGCGGGAGAGGTAATGAGCAGTTCTTC	CASAFQSGRGNEQFF
NA	NA	TRBV19	TRBJ1-6	TGTGCCAGTAGTCCCCAGTACTCGGATAATTCACCCCTCCACTTT	CASSPQYSDNSPLHF
few	NA	TRBV5-4	TRBJ1-6	TGTGCCAGCAGCTTAAGCCTAAATTCACCCCTCCACTTT	CASSLSLNSPLHF
NA	NA	TRBV7-9	TRBJ1-4	TGTGCCAGCAGCCCCGGAGGTGGGGAAAAACTGTTTTTT	CASSPGGGEKLFF
NA	TRBD1	TRBV9	TRBJ1-3	TGTGCCAGCAGCCTAGGGACAGCTGGAAACACCATATATTTT	CASSLGTAGNTIYF
NA	NA	TRBV21-1	TRBJ2-6	TGTGCCAGCACCCCGGTCGACAGCGAGAGCTCTGGGGCCAACGTCCTGACTTTC	CASTPVDSESSGANVLTF
NA	NA	TRBV5-4	TRBJ2-2	TGTGCCAGCAGCTTGGCTCCGCGGGGCCGCGAGAACACCGGGGAGCTGTTTTTT	CASSLAPRGRENTGELFF
NA	TRBD1	TRBV10-3	TRBJ2-6	TGTGCCATCAGTGAAGTTGGGGTAGGGGGCACTGGGGCCAACGTCCTGACTTTC	CAISEVGVGGTGANVLTF
NA	NA	TRBV5-1	TRBJ1-1	TGCGCCAGCAGCCGGGAGGGAGGGACTGAAGCTTTCTTT	CASSREGGTEAFF
NA	NA	TRBV6-5	TRBJ1-4	TGTGCCAGCAGTTACGGCAGGGTGGGAGAAAAACTGTTTTTT	CASSYGRVGEKLFF
NA	TRBD1	TRBV27	TRBJ2-7	TGTGCCAGCAACCCGTCCAGGGGGCTGAGCGAGCAGTACTTC	CASNPSRGLSEQYF
NA	TRBD1	TRBV7-8	TRBJ1-3	TGTGCCAGCAGCTTAGGGCAGGGGGCAAACACCATATATTTT	CASSLGQGANTIYF
few	NA	TRBV5-1	TRBJ2-5	TGCGCCAGCAGCTTGTTCAGTAGCCCAGAAGAGACCCAGTACTTC	CASSLFSSPEETQYF
NA	NA	TRBV7-2	TRBJ1-1	TGTGCCAGCAGCTCTAATCCGTTAGTGAACACTGAAGCTTTCTTT	CASSSNPLVNTEAFF
NA	TRBD1	TRBV6-1	TRBJ2-7	TGTGCCAGCAGTGGAAAGGACAGGGGGTCCTACGAGCAGTACTTC	CASSGKDRGSYEQYF
medium-sized	NA	TRBV14	TRBJ1-1	TGTGCCAGCAGCCGACAGATGAACACTGAAGCTTTCTTT	CASSRQMNTEAFF
NA	TRBD2	TRBV7-9	TRBJ2-1	TGTGCCAGCAGCTTAGGGGGCCTAGCGGGAGATTACAATGAGCAGTTCTTC	CASSLGGLAGDYNEQFF
NA	NA	TRBV28	TRBJ2-5	TGTGCCAGCAGTTTAACCGGGAACCTCCAAGAGACCCAGTACTTC	CASSLTGNLQETQYF